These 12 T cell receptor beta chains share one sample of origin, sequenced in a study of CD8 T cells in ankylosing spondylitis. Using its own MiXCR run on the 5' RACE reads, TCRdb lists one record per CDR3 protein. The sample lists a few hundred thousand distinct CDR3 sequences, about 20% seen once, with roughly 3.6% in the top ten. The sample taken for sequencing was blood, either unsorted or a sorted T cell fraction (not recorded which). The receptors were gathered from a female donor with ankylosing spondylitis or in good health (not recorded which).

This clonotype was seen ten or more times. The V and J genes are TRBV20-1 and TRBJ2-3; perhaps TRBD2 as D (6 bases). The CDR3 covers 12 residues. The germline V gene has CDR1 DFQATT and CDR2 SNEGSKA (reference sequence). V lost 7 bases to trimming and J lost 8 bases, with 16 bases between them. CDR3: CSVPLGGPTQYF. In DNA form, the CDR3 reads TGCAGTGTTCCCCTCGGAGGGCCTACGCAGTATTTT.

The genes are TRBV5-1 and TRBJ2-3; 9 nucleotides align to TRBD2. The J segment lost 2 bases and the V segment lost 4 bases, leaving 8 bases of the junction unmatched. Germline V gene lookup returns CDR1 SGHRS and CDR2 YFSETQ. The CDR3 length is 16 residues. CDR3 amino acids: CASSPLAGEVTDTQYF. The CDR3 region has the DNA TGCGCCAGCAGCCCCTTAGCGGGGGAGGTCACAGATACGCAGTATTTT.

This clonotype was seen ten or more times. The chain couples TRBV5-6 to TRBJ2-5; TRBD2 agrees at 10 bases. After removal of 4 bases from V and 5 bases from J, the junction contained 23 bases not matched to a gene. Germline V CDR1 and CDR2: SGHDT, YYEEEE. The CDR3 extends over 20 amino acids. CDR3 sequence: CASSGGWGLAKYPSRETQYF. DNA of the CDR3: TGTGCCAGCAGCGGGGGGTGGGGACTAGCGAAATACCCCTCCCGTGAGACCCAGTACTTC.

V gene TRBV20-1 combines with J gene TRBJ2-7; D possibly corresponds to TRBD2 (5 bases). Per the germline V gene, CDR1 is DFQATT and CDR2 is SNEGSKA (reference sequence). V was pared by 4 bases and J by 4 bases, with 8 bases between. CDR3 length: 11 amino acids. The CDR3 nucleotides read TGCAGTGCTACGCGGGTTTACGAGCAGTACTTC. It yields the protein CSATRVYEQYF.

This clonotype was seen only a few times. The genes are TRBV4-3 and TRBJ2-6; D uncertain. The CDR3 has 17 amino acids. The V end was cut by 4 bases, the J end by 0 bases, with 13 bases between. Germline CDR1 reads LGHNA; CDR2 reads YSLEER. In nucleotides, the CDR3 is TGCGCCAGCAGCCCTCCAATGGGTAGCTCTGGGGCCAACGTCCTGACTTTC. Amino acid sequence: CASSPPMGSSGANVLTF.

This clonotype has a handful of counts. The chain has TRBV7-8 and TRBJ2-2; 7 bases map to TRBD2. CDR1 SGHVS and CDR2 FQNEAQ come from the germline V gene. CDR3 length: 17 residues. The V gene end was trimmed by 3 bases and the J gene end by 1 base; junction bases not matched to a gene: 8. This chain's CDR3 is CASSLGSGGVNTGELFF. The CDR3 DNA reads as TGTGCCAGCAGCTTGGGGTCGGGGGGAGTGAACACCGGGGAGCTGTTTTTT.

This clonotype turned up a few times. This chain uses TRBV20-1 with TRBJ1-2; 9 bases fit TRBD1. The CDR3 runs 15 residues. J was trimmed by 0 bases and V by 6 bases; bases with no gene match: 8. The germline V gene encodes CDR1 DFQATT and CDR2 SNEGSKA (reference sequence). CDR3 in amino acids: CSARTGDISNYGYTF. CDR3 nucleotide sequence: TGCAGTGCGAGGACAGGGGATATATCTAACTATGGCTACACCTTC.

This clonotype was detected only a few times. The CDR3 protein is CASRFTGTSGYEQYF. The DNA for the CDR3 is TGTGCCAGCAGATTCACCGGGACTAGCGGGTACGAGCAGTACTTC. The rearrangement links TRBV7-2 to TRBJ2-7, with 12 positions matching TRBD2. The CDR3 sequence is 15 residues long. Germline trimming cut 6 bases from V and 4 bases from J; bases unmatched to any gene: 7. CDR1 and CDR2 (germline): SGHTA, FQGNSA.

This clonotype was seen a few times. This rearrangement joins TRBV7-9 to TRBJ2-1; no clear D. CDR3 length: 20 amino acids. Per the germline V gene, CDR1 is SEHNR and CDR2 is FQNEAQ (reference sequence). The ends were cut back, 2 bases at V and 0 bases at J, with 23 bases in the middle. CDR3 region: CASSLIVRSSYLGSYNEQFF. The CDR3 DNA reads TGTGCCAGCAGCTTAATCGTTCGTAGCTCCTACCTCGGCTCCTACAATGAGCAGTTCTTC.

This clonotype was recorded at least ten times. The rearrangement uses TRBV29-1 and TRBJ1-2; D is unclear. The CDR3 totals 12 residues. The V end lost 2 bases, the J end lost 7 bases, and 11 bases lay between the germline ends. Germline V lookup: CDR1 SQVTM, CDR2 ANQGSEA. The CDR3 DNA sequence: TGCAGCGTTGAATCGGGGAAGGGTGGCTACACCTTC. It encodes CSVESGKGGYTF.

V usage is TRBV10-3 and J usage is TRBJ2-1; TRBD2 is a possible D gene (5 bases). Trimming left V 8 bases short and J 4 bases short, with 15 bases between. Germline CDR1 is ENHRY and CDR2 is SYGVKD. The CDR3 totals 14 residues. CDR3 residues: CAISRETGYNEQFF. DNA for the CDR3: TGTGCCATCTCTAGGGAGACGGGTTACAATGAGCAGTTCTTC.

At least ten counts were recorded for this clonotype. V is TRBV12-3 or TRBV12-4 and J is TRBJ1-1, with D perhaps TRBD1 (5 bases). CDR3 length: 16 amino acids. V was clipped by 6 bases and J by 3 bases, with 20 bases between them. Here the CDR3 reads CASRPLDSSGDTEAFF. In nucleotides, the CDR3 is TGTGCCAGCAGACCCCTTGACAGCTCGGGGGACACTGAAGCTTTCTTT.